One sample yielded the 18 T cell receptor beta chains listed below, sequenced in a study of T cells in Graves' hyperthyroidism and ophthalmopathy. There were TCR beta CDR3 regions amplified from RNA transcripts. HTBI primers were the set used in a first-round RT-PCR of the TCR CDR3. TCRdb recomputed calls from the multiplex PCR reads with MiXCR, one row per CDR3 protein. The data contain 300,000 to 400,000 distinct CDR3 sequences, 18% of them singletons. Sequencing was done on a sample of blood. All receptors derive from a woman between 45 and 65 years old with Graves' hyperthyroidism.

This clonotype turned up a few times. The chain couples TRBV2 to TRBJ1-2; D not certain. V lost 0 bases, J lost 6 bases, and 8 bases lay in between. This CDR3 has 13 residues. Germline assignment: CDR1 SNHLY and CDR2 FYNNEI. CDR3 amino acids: CASSEARMHGYTF. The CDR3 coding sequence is TGTGCCAGCAGTGAAGCGCGGATGCATGGCTACACCTTC. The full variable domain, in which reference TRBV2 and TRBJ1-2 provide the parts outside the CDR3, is EPEVTQTPSHQVTQMGQEVILRCVPISNHLYFYWYRQILGQKVEFLVSFYNNEISEKSEIFDDQFSVERPDGSNFTLKIRSTKLEDSAMYFCASSEARMHGYTFGSGTRLTVV.

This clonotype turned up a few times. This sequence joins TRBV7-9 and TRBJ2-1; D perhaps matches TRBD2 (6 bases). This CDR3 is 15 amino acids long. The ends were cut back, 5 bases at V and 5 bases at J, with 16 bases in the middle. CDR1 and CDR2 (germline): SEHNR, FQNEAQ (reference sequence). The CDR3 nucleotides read TGTGCCAGCAGCCCAACGCCGGGGAGGAACAATGAGCAGTTCTTC. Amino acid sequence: CASSPTPGRNNEQFF.

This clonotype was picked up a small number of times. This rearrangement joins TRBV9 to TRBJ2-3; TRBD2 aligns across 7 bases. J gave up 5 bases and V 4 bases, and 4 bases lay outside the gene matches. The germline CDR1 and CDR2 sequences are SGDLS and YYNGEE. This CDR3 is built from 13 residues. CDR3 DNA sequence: TGTGCCAGCAGCCGGGAGGCTCGAGATACGCAGTATTTT. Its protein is CASSREARDTQYF.

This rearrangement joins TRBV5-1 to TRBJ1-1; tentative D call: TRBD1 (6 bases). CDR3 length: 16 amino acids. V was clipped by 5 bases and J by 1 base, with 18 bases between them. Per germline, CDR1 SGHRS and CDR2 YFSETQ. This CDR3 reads CASSQGGNTRNTEAFF. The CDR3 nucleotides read TGCGCCAGCAGTCAAGGGGGAAACACCCGGAACACTGAAGCTTTCTTT.

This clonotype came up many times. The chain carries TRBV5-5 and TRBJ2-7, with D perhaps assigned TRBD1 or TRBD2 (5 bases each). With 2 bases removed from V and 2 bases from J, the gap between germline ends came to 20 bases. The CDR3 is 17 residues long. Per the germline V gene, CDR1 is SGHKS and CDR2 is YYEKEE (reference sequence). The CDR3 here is CASSFSFAGGTTYEQYF. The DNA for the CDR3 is TGTGCCAGCAGCTTTTCTTTTGCCGGTGGGACGACCTACGAGCAGTACTTC.

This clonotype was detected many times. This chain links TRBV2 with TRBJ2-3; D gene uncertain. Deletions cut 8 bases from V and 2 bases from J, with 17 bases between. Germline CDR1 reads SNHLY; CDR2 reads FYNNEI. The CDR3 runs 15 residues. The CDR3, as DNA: TGTGCCAGCGATTCAGGAGTTACTCCCACAGATACGCAGTATTTT. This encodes CASDSGVTPTDTQYF.

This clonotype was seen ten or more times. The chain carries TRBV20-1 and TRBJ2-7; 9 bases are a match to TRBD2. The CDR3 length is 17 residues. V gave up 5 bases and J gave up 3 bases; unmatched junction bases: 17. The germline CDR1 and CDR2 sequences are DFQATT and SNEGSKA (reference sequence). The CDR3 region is CSAVTGTSRSGIYEQYF. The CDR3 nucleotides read TGCAGTGCTGTTACCGGGACTAGCAGGTCCGGGATCTACGAGCAGTACTTC.

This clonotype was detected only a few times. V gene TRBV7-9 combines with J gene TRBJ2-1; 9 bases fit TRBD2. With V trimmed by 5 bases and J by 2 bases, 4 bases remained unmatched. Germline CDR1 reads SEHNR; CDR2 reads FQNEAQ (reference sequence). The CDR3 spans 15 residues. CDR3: CASSPGGRAYNEQFF. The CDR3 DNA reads TGTGCCAGCAGCCCGGGCGGGAGGGCCTACAATGAGCAGTTCTTC.

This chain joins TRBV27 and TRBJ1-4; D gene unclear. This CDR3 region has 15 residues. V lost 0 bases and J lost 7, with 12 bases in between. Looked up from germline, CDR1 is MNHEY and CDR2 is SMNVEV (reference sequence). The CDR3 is CASSLSSVVSEKLFF. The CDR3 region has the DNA TGTGCCAGCAGTTTATCGTCGGTCGTTAGTGAAAAACTGTTTTTT.

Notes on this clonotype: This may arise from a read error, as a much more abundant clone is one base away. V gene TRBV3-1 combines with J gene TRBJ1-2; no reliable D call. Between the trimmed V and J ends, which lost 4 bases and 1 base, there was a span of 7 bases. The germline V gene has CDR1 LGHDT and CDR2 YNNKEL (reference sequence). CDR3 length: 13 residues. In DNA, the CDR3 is TGTGCCAGCAGCCTGAGGATTAACTATGGCTACACCTTC. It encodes CASSLRINYGYTF.

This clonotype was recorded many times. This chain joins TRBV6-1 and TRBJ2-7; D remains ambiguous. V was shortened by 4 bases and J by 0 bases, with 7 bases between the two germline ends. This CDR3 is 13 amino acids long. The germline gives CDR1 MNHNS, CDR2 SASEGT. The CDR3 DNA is TGTGCCAGCAGTGTTGCGCACTCCTACGAGCAGTACTTC. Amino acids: CASSVAHSYEQYF.

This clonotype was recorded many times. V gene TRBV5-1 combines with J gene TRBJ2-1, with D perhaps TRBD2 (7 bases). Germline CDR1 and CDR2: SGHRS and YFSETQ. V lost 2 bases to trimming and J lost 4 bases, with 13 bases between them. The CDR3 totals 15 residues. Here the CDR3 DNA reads TGCGCCAGCAGCTTCTCGGGGGGCCCGTACAATGAGCAGTTCTTC. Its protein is CASSFSGGPYNEQFF. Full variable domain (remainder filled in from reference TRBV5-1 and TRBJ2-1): KAGVTQTPRYLIKTRGQQVTLSCSPISGHRSVSWYQQTPGQGLQFLFEYFSETQRNKGNFPGRFSGRQFSNSRSEMNVSTLELGDSALYLCASSFSGGPYNEQFFGPGTRLTVL.

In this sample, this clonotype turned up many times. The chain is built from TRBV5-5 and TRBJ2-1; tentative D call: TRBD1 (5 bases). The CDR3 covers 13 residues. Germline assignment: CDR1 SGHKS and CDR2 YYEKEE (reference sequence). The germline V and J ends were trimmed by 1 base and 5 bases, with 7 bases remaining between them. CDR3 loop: CASSLSRDNEQFF. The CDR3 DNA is TGTGCCAGCAGCTTGTCCAGGGACAATGAGCAGTTCTTC.

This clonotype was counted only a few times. CDR3 residues: CASSFLGALTDTQYF. CDR3 DNA: TGTGCCAGCAGCTTTTTAGGGGCCCTCACAGATACGCAGTATTTT. The rearrangement joins TRBV11-2 to TRBJ2-3; a weak D match, TRBD1 (5 bases). Germline V gene lookup returns CDR1 SGHAT and CDR2 FQNNGV. V lost 3 bases to trimming and J lost 2 bases, with 12 bases between them. This CDR3 region has 15 residues.

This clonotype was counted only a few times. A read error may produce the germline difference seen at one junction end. CDR3 region: CAGSPDRVLQPQHF. In DNA, the CDR3 is TGTGCCGGCAGTCCGGACAGGGTTCTTCAGCCCCAGCATTTT. This sequence joins TRBV6-1 and TRBJ1-5; 8 bases agree with TRBD1. Germline lookup yields CDR1 MNHNS and CDR2 SASEGT. The CDR3 is 14 amino acids.

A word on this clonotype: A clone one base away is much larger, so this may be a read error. The CDR3 bases are TGTGCCAGCAGTTACCCGTCAGGGAAGGGCACTGAAGCTTTCTTT. As protein: CASSYPSGKGTEAFF. This chain uses TRBV6-2 or TRBV6-3 with TRBJ1-1, with D tentatively TRBD1 (5 bases). The CDR3 extends over 15 amino acids. Germline V gene data show CDR1 as MNHEY and CDR2 as SVGEGT. Trimming cost V 2 bases and J 4 bases, with 14 bases left between them.

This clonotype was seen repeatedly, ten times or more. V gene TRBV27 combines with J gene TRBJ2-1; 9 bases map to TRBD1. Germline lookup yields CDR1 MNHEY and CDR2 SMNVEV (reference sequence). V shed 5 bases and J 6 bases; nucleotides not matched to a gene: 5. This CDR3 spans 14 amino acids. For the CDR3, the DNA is TGTGCCAGCAGTCCCGGGACAGGGAGCAATGAGCAGTTCTTC. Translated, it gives CASSPGTGSNEQFF.

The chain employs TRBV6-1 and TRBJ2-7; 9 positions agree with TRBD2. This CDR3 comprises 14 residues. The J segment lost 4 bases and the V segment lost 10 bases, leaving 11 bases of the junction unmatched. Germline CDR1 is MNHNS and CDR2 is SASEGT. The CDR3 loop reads CAIRDSGRRYEQYF. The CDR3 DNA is TGTGCCATTCGAGATAGCGGGAGAAGGTACGAGCAGTACTTC.